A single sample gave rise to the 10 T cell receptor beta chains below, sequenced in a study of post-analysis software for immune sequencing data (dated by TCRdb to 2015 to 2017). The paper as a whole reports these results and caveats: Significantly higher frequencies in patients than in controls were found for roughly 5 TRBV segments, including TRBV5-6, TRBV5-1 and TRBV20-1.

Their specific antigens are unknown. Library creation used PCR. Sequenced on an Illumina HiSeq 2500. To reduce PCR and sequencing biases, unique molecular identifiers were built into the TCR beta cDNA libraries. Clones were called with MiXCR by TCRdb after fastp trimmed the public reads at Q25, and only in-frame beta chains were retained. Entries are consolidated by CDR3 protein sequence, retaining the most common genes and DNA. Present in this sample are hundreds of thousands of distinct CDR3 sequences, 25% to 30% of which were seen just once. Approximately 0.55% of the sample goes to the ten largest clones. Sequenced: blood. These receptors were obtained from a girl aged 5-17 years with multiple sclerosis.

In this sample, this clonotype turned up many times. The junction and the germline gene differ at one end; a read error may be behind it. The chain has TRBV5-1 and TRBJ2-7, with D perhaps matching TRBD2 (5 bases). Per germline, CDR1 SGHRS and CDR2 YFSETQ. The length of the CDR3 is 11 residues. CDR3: CASSPGYEQYF. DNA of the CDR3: TGTGCCAGCAGCCCGGGGTACGAGCAGTACTTC.

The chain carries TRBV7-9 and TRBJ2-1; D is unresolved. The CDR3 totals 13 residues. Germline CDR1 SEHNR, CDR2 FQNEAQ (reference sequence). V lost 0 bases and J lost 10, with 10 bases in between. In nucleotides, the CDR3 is TGTGCCAGCAGCTTAGCGTCTCAGCCGGAGCAGTTCTTC. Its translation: CASSLASQPEQFF. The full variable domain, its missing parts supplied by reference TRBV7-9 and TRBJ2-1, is DTGVSQNPRHKITKRGQNVTFRCDPISEHNRLYWYRQTLGQGPEFLTYFQNEAQLEKSRLLSDRFSAERPKGSFSTLEIQRTEQGDSAMYLCASSLASQPEQFFGPGTRLTVL.

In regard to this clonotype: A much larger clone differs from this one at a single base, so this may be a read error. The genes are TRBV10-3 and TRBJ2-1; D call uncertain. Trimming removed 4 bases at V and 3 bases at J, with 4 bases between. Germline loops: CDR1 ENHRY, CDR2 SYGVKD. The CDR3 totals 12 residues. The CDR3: CAISANYNEQFF. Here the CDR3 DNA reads TGTGCCATCAGTGCCAACTACAATGAGCAGTTCTTC.

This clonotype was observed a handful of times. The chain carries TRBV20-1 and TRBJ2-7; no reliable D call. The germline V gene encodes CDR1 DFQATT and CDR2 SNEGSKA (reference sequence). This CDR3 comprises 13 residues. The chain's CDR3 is CSPISESSYEQYF. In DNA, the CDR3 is TGCAGCCCTATCAGTGAGAGCTCCTACGAGCAGTACTTC.

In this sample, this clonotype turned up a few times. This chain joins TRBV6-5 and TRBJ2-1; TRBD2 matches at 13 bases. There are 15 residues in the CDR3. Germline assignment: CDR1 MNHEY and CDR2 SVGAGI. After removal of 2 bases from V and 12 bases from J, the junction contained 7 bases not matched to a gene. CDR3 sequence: CASSYKGLAGDSQFF. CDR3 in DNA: TGTGCCAGCAGTTACAAAGGACTAGCGGGGGATTCGCAGTTCTTC.

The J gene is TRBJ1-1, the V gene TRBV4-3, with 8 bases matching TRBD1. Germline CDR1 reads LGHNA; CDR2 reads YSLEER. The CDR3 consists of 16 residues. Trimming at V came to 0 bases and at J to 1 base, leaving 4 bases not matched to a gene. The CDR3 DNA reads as TGCGCCAGCAGCCAAGAGACAGGGGACCGGAACACTGAAGCTTTCTTT. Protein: CASSQETGDRNTEAFF.

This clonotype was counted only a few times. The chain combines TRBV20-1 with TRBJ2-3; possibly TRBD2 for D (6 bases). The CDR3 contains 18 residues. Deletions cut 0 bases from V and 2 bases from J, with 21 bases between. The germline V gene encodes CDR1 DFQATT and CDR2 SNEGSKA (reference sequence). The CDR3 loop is CSARDLTEGGTYTDTQYF. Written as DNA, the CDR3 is TGCAGTGCTAGAGACCTCACGGAGGGCGGGACCTACACAGATACGCAGTATTTT.

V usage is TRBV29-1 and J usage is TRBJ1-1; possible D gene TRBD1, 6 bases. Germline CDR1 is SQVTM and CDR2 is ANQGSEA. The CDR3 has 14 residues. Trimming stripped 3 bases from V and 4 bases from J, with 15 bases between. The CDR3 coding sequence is TGCAGCGTTGATACAACAGGGCGGGGCACTGAAGCTTTCTTT. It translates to CSVDTTGRGTEAFF. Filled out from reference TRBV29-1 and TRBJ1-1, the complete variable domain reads SAVISQKPSRDICQRGTSLTIQCQVDSQVTMMFWYRQQPGQSLTLIATANQGSEATYESGFVIDKFPISRPNLTFSTLTVSNMSPEDSSIYLCSVDTTGRGTEAFFGQGTRLTVV.

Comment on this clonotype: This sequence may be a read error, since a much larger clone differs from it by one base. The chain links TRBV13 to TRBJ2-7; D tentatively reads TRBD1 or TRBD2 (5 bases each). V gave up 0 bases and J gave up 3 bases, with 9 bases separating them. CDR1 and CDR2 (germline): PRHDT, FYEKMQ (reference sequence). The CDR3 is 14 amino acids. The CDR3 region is CASSLGLGVYEQYF. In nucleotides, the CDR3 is TGTGCCAGCAGCTTAGGACTAGGGGTCTACGAGCAGTACTTC. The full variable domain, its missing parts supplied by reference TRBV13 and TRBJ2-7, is AAGVIQSPRHLIKEKRETATLKCYPIPRHDTVYWYQQGPGQDPQFLISFYEKMQSDKGSIPDRFSAQQFSDYHSELNMSSLELGDSALYFCASSLGLGVYEQYFGPGTRLTVT.

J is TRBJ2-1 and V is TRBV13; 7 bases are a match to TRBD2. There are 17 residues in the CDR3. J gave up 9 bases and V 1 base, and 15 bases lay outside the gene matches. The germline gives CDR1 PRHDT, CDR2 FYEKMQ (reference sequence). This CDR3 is CASSLVRAGVGWSEQFF. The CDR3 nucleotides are TGTGCCAGCAGCTTAGTTCGGGCGGGAGTTGGCTGGAGTGAGCAGTTCTTC.